This TCR beta chain appears in the sequencing data of a study of PD-1 blockade in classical Hodgkin lymphoma. Every one of the patients relapsed after autologous stem cell transplantation (brentuximab vedotin exposure was variable). Using immunoSEQ multiplex PCR, the repertoire was profiled, and TCRdb retains in-frame clones only, with some absent. The repertoire holds about 110,000 clones, 70% to 90% seen once, with around 20% in the top ten. CDR1 is MGHRA, CDR2 YSYEKL, per germline. The CDR3 is 16 amino acids. V was clipped by 4 bases and J by 5 bases; unmatched bases: 10. The origin of this receptor is a human donor with classical Hodgkin lymphoma. The material was peripheral blood mononuclear cells (PBMCs), obtained before the second cycle of nivolumab. This chain links TRBV4-1 with TRBJ2-1; 8 nucleotides match TRBD2. CDR3 region: CASSPLSLAGNNEQFF. The CDR3 DNA follows: TGCGCCAGCAGCCCCCTTTCGTTAGCGGGGAACAATGAGCAGTTCTTC.